This T cell receptor (beta chain) was retrieved from a study of technical replicates of blood from several donors. Profiled with immunoSEQ multiplex PCR; TCRdb holds only in-frame clones, not every one. The sample comprises approximately 82,000 clones, around 94% of which are singletons, and under 0.3% rests with the top ten. Trimming took 5 bases from V and 4 from J; bases not matched to a gene: 12. There are 16 residues in the CDR3. Germline assignment: CDR1 LNHDA and CDR2 SQIVND (reference sequence). This receptor was obtained from a human donor in good health. The chain joins TRBV19 to TRBJ2-7; TRBD1 aligns across 9 bases. Sequences were obtained from T cells isolated from PBMCs. This chain's CDR3 is CASSPSGQGFVYEQYF. DNA for the CDR3: TGTGCCAGTAGTCCCAGTGGACAGGGGTTTGTTTACGAGCAGTACTTC.